These 17 T cell receptor beta chains were all obtained from the same sample, sequenced in a study of cytomegalovirus exposure and HLA in healthy donors. This PCR relied on a set of 60 Vbeta primers and 13 Jbeta primers. The table came from immunoSEQ multiplex PCR; TCRdb's copy has only in-frame clones and leaves some out. The table shows fewer than 110,000 clones, with 75% to 90% occurring only once. Material: PBMCs. These receptors originate from a man aged 30 to 45 in good health and CMV-seronegative.

CDR3 nucleotide sequence: TGCGCCAGCAGCTTGTTTTTGCCAGAAAACTACGAGCAGTACTTC. Residues: CASSLFLPENYEQYF. V usage is TRBV5-1 and J usage is TRBJ2-7; D gene uncertain. The germline V and J ends were trimmed by 1 base and 3 bases, with 14 bases remaining between them. CDR1 SGHRS and CDR2 YFSETQ come from the germline V gene. This CDR3 is 15 amino acids long.

The chain uses TRBV27 and TRBJ1-6; TRBD1 aligns across 7 bases. V shed 5 bases, J shed 7 bases, and the junction held 11 bases outside the gene matches. CDR3 size: 16 residues. Germline V gives CDR1 MNHEY, CDR2 SMNVEV (reference sequence). The DNA of the CDR3 is TGTGCCAGCAGTATCCGCCCGACAGGGCTGAATTCACCCCTCCACTTT. Its protein product is CASSIRPTGLNSPLHF.

This clone has only a few counts. The chain has TRBV27 and TRBJ2-7, with a weak D call TRBD1 (6 bases). This CDR3 contains 14 residues. CDR1 and CDR2 from the germline V gene are MNHEY and SMNVEV (reference sequence). Trimming shortened V by 6 bases and J by 2 bases, and 14 bases separated the two germline ends. CDR3 DNA: TGTGCCAGCAGGGGACACGGGTCTACCTACGAGCAGTACTTC. It specifies CASRGHGSTYEQYF.

This clone was seen just once. The chain employs TRBV28 and TRBJ2-7; 9 bases map to TRBD1. CDR1 is MDHEN and CDR2 is SYDVKM in the germline V gene. The V gene end was trimmed by 3 bases and the J gene end by 12 bases; junction bases not matched to a gene: 12. The CDR3 is 14 amino acids. The CDR3 here is CASSFRDRVIGWYF. The CDR3 DNA is TGTGCCAGCAGTTTCCGGGACAGGGTCATTGGTTGGTACTTC.

The table lists this clone with a count of one. J is TRBJ2-2 and V is TRBV30; 8 bases align to TRBD2. Germline V gene lookup returns CDR1 GTSNPN and CDR2 SVGIG (reference sequence). The CDR3 extends over 18 amino acids. The J segment lost 0 bases and the V segment lost 6 bases, leaving 15 bases of the junction unmatched. The CDR3 here is CACPLEERGTTNTGELFF. DNA for the CDR3: TGTGCCTGCCCCCTTGAGGAGCGGGGGACTACGAACACCGGGGAGCTGTTTTTT. Together with reference TRBV30 and TRBJ2-2, the CDR3 gives the full variable domain: SQTIHQWPATLVQPVGSPLSLECTVEGTSNPNLYWYRQAAGRGLQLLFYSVGIGQISSEVPQNLSASRPQDRQFILSSKKLLLSDSGFYLCACPLEERGTTNTGELFFGEGSRLTVL.

The chain couples TRBV28 to TRBJ2-2, with 7 bases fitting TRBD2. CDR3 length: 14 residues. With 8 bases clipped from V and 5 bases from J, the junction kept 8 bases outside the gene matches. Germline loops: CDR1 MDHEN, CDR2 SYDVKM. In DNA, the CDR3 is TGTGCCAGCTGGACTAGTGGGAGGACCGGGGAGCTGTTTTTT. This gives the protein CASWTSGRTGELFF.

The chain recombines TRBV7-9 with TRBJ1-4; D call uncertain. Trimming left V 2 bases short and J 4 bases short, with 8 bases between. The CDR3 contains 14 residues. Looked up from germline, CDR1 is SEHNR and CDR2 is FQNEAQ (reference sequence). CDR3 residues: CASSLHGNNEKLFF. DNA for the CDR3: TGTGCCAGCAGCTTACACGGGAATAATGAAAAACTGTTTTTT.

V gene TRBV28 combines with J gene TRBJ2-7; 8 bases are shared with TRBD2. The trim removed 10 bases at V and 1 base at J, leaving 3 bases unmatched. CDR1 MDHEN and CDR2 SYDVKM come from the germline V gene. This CDR3 contains 12 residues. This CDR3 is CATGRGSYEQYF. CDR3 bases: TGTGCCACCGGGAGGGGATCCTACGAGCAGTACTTC.

This chain uses TRBV5-1 with TRBJ1-4; D not resolved. Between the trimmed V and J ends, which lost 0 bases and 2 bases, there was a span of 11 bases. The CDR3 has 16 amino acids. Germline V gene data show CDR1 as SGHRS and CDR2 as YFSETQ. The CDR3 coding sequence is TGCGCCAGCAGCTTGGGAGGCGGGTTCACTAATGAAAAACTGTTTTTT. It encodes CASSLGGGFTNEKLFF.

This chain links TRBV19 with TRBJ2-3; D gene uncertain. V was trimmed by 2 bases and J by 4 bases, leaving 10 bases between them. Germline V gene data show CDR1 as LNHDA and CDR2 as SQIVND (reference sequence). The CDR3 is 14 amino acids. The CDR3 coding sequence is TGTGCCAGTAGTATAAGCGCCCTGGCAGATACGCAGTATTTT. Its protein is CASSISALADTQYF.

The V and J genes are TRBV7-9 and TRBJ2-5; D is unresolved. The CDR3 sequence is 12 residues long. Germline lookup yields CDR1 SEHNR and CDR2 FQNEAQ (reference sequence). Between the trimmed V and J ends, which lost 7 bases and 4 bases, there was a span of 10 bases. CDR3 coding DNA: TGTGCCAGCACCCTTCCTTCAGAGACCCAGTACTTC. Protein product: CASTLPSETQYF.

CDR3 sequence: CAWSTGQLSYEQYF. The CDR3 region has the DNA TGTGCCTGGAGTACCGGACAGCTCTCCTACGAGCAGTACTTC. The chain links TRBV30 to TRBJ2-7, with D perhaps TRBD1 (6 bases). Trimming took off 2 bases at V and 0 bases at J, with 11 bases between the two ends. This CDR3 has 14 amino acids. The germline CDR1 and CDR2 sequences are GTSNPN and SVGIG (reference sequence).

Only one count was recorded for this clone. This rearrangement joins TRBV27 to TRBJ2-2, with 12 bases lining up with TRBD1. Germline CDR1 and CDR2: MNHEY and SMNVEV (reference sequence). The CDR3 runs 14 residues. V was clipped by 5 bases and J by 8 bases; unmatched bases: 3. CDR3: CASSRDRGLGELFF. CDR3 DNA: TGTGCCAGCAGTCGGGACAGGGGGCTTGGGGAGCTGTTTTTT.

This clone occurred once. The rearrangement uses TRBV27 and TRBJ1-1, with a possible D match to TRBD1 (5 bases). The CDR3 loop spans 14 amino acids. The V gene's germline CDR1 is MNHEY and CDR2 SMNVEV (reference sequence). Trimming removed 0 bases at V and 3 bases at J, with 8 bases between. CDR3 coding DNA: TGTGCCAGCAGTTTATCGGCAGGGTACACTGAAGCTTTCTTT. Translated: CASSLSAGYTEAFF.

The chain has TRBV28 and TRBJ2-1; 7 nucleotides align to TRBD2. CDR1 and CDR2 from the germline V gene are MDHEN and SYDVKM. This CDR3 is 19 amino acids long. V dropped 5 bases and J dropped 2; count of bases not matched to a gene: 18. CDR3 nucleotide sequence: TGTGCCAGCAGTCCTTTGATGGGGGGGGTACCTCAGCCCTACAATGAGCAGTTCTTC. This translates into CASSPLMGGVPQPYNEQFF.

The genes are TRBV6-1 and TRBJ2-7, with D maybe TRBD1 (6 bases). V lost 5 bases, J lost 3 bases, and 14 bases lay in between. The length of the CDR3 is 14 residues. Germline V gene lookup returns CDR1 MNHNS and CDR2 SASEGT. The CDR3 protein is CASSRTVKGYEQYF. DNA of the CDR3: TGTGCCAGCAGTCGGACAGTCAAAGGCTACGAGCAGTACTTC.

The rearrangement joins TRBV7-9 to TRBJ2-7; 9 bases are shared with TRBD1. V dropped 6 bases and J dropped 5; count of bases not matched to a gene: 11. Germline-derived CDR1 and CDR2 are SEHNR and FQNEAQ (reference sequence). This CDR3 is 15 amino acids long. The CDR3 coding sequence is TGTGCCAGCAGTCATATTACAGGGGGCGCCCACGAGCAGTACTTC. It yields the protein CASSHITGGAHEQYF.